These T cell receptor beta chains were read from a single sample in a study of patients and donors after allogeneic stem cell transplantation. A single record per CDR3 protein comes from TCRdb applying MiXCR to the RT-PCR reads. The table has about 57,000 distinct CDR3 sequences, 13% seen once; the top ten hold over 25%. Sequenced: blood, either unsorted or a sorted T cell fraction (not recorded which). The source of these receptors is a human donor who was either an allogeneic HSCT recipient or a stem cell or donor lymphocyte infusion donor (not recorded which). It is not recorded whose cells these are; they may come from a transplant donor. Each CDR3 is given with its conserved first and last residue. A D gene is named only where the DNA matches it firmly. Clone size is stated in some rows and not others, as once, few, many or a class when expanded.

>TRBV7-3|TRBJ2-1|TRBD2|NA
TGTGCCAGCAGCCCTAGCGGGAGCGGCTACAATGAGCAGTTCTTC
CASSPSGSGYNEQFF
>TRBV12-3/TRBV12-4|TRBJ2-1|NA|many
TGTGCCAGCAGTTGGGTGAATGAGCAGTTCTTC
CASSWVNEQFF
>TRBV3-1|TRBJ2-1|NA|NA
TGTGCCAGCAGCCAAGCGGACAGCCACAATGAGCAGTTCTTC
CASSQADSHNEQFF
>TRBV6-2/TRBV6-3|TRBJ2-5|TRBD1|NA
TGTGCCAGCAGACAGGGGCCGCCGGAGACCCAGTACTTC
CASRQGPPETQYF
>TRBV10-2|TRBJ2-3|NA|NA
TGCGCCGGAGCAGTCTCAGATACGCAGTATTTT
CAGAVSDTQYF
>TRBV20-1|TRBJ2-7|NA|many
TGCAGTGCTAGCCGGACGTCGGACTACGAGCAGTACTTC
CSASRTSDYEQYF
>TRBV20-1|TRBJ2-2|NA|NA
TGCAGTGCCTTAGCGGAGCCTCTGCGAGGGGACACCGGGGAGCTGTTTTTT
CSALAEPLRGDTGELFF
>TRBV20-1|TRBJ1-1|NA|many
TGCAGTGCTAACCCTTTCGGGCAACTGAACACTGAAGCTTTCTTT
CSANPFGQLNTEAFF
>TRBV7-9|TRBJ2-1|TRBD2|many
TGTGCCACCGTGCGGGAGGGCCGTTATGAGCAGTTCTTC
CATVREGRYEQFF
>TRBV14|TRBJ2-2|TRBD1|NA
TGTGCCAGCAGACTGACAGGGCGGGTAGCCGGGGAGCTGTTTTTT
CASRLTGRVAGELFF
>TRBV20-1|TRBJ2-7|TRBD2|NA
TGCAGTGCCCCTCAGGGGGAGCGGGAGGGGTACGAGCAGTACTTC
CSAPQGEREGYEQYF
>TRBV11-3|TRBJ2-1|NA|few
TGTGCCAGCAGTTACCTCTCGAGCTCCTACAATGAGCAGTTCTTC
CASSYLSSSYNEQFF
>TRBV12-3/TRBV12-4|TRBJ2-3|TRBD2|few
TGTGCCAGCAGCGATAGCGGGAGGGCCGTGAATACGCAGTATTTT
CASSDSGRAVNTQYF
>TRBV18|TRBJ1-6|TRBD1|NA
TGTGCCAGCTCACCAAATATGTCCGGGACAGGGGGCCATTCACCCCTCCACTTT
CASSPNMSGTGGHSPLHF
>TRBV5-1|TRBJ2-7|TRBD2|many
TGCGCCAGCAGACCTACTAGCGGCTTCCCCTACGAGCAGTACTTC
CASRPTSGFPYEQYF
>TRBV5-4|TRBJ1-1|NA|NA
TGTGCCAGCAGCTTGGTTCAGGGGAACACTGAAGCTTTCTTT
CASSLVQGNTEAFF
>TRBV10-3|TRBJ1-1|NA|many
TGTGCCATCAGTGAGTCGTATCCCACTGAAGCTTTCTTT
CAISESYPTEAFF
>TRBV15|TRBJ1-1|TRBD1|NA
TGTGCCACCAGCAGGCCGGCAGGGGGTCGAACTGAAGCTTTCTTT
CATSRPAGGRTEAFF